This TCR beta chain was identified during a study of blood T cell repertoires in COVID-19. Whole-study context: The analysed material was cDNA or gDNA that came from T cells, B-cell-depleted T cells, or PBMCs.

Per the original methods: Amplification of reference gene primers provided the estimated nucleated cell counts. The repertoire was sequenced with immunoSEQ multiplex PCR; TCRdb's copy has only in-frame clones and lacks some. V and J calls and clone size come straight from that table; D and trimming were deduced from the DNA. The sample lists about 74,000 clones; around 80% were seen once. The CDR3 runs to 14 residues. Germline V CDR1 and CDR2: LNHNV, YYDKDF (reference sequence). V shed 6 bases and J shed 1 base, with 13 bases lying between them. The receptor was derived from a human donor in a cohort sampled during active COVID-19. Sequenced sample: peripheral blood. The gene calls are TRBV15 and TRBJ2-7; a possible D gene is TRBD2 (6 bases). CDR3 residues: CATRVGSGSYEQYF. The CDR3, as DNA: TGTGCCACCAGGGTCGGTAGCGGATCCTACGAGCAGTACTTC.